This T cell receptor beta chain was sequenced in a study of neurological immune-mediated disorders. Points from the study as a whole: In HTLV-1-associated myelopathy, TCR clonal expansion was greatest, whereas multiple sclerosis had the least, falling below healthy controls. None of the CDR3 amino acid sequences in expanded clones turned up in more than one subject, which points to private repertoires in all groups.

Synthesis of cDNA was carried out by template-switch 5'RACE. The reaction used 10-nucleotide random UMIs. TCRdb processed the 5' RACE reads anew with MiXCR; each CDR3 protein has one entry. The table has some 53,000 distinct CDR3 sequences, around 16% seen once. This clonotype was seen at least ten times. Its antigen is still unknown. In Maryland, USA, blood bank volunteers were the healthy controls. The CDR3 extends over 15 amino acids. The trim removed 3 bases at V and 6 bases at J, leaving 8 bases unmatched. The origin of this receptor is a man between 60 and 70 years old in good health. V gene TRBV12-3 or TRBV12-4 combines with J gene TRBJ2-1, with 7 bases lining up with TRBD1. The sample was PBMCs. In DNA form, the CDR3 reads TGTGCCAGCAGTTTGGATATGACAGGGTTCAATGAGCAGTTCTTC. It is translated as CASSLDMTGFNEQFF.